This record looks at one T cell receptor (beta chain) sequence and its context. This specimen comes from a study of human T cells and chemical hapten exposure. Trimming took 6 bases from V and 3 from J; bases not matched to a gene: 10. CDR1 DFQATT and CDR2 SNEGSKA come from the germline V gene (reference sequence). The CDR3 loop spans 15 amino acids. Time point here: patch test 2, 6 weeks after DPC sensitization. Treatment meaning: therapeutic diphenylcyclopropenone sensitization with weekly scalp DPC. MiXCR was run by TCRdb on the RACE reads, yielding one entry per CDR3 protein. Among fewer than 100,000 distinct CDR3 sequences listed, 9% to 9.5% were seen once.

The chain uses TRBV20-1 and TRBJ2-3; 9 nucleotides agree with TRBD1. The material was whole blood, obtained in connection with sensitization to the hapten diphenylcyclopropenone (DPC). The receptor comes from a woman aged 40 to 50 with alopecia areata. Some clones in this sample may be carry-over from other donors' samples. The CDR3 region is CSAKTGGATTDTQYF. CDR3 bases: TGCAGTGCAAAGACAGGGGGGGCAACTACAGATACGCAGTATTTT.